The clone carrying this T cell receptor (beta chain) was detected only a few times. The source of the sample is a study of cytomegalovirus exposure and HLA in healthy donors. The V end was cut by 2 bases, the J end by 4 bases, with 8 bases between. From germline, CDR1 is PRHDT and CDR2 FYEKMQ (reference sequence). This CDR3 spans 14 amino acids. The PCR contained 60 Vbeta and 13 Jbeta primers. The method was immunoSEQ multiplex PCR; TCRdb's version includes in-frame clones alone and lacks a portion of them. Among more than 150,000 clones listed, 80% were seen once. The chain links TRBV13 to TRBJ2-2; the D is unclear. The receptor's source is a woman aged 50 to 65 in good health and CMV-seropositive. Sequencing was done on a sample of PBMCs. The CDR3 DNA reads TGTGCCAGCAGCTTAAGCCTTCGCACCGGGGAGCTGTTTTTT. Protein sequence: CASSLSLRTGELFF.